What follows are 9 T cell receptor beta chains derived from one specimen sequenced in a study of tumor-infiltrating lymphocytes in oesophageal squamous cell carcinoma. TCRdb fed the PCR reads into MiXCR, producing one record per CDR3 protein. The sample comprises nearly 20,000 distinct CDR3 sequences, roughly 40% of which are singletons, and approximately 41% rests with the top ten. The sample comprised esophageal tumor tissue. All receptors derive from a male donor with esophageal squamous cell carcinoma.

This clonotype was recorded many times. V gene TRBV18 combines with J gene TRBJ2-2, with no clear D. Germline CDR1 reads KGHSH; CDR2 reads LQKENI. Trimming took off 6 bases at V and 4 bases at J, with 15 bases between the two ends. This CDR3 has 15 residues. CDR3 nucleotide sequence: TGTGCCAGCTCGGGGTACGCAGGACGCACCGGGGAGCTGTTTTTT. As protein: CASSGYAGRTGELFF.

The chain couples TRBV6-1 to TRBJ2-5, with TRBD2 identical over 7 bases. TRBJ2-7 matches the DNA end more closely, so the J call is doubtful. The CDR3 is 15 residues long. The germline V gene has CDR1 MNHNS and CDR2 SASEGT. CDR3 sequence: CASNRHALGGYEQYF. CDR3 in DNA: TGTGCCAGCAACCGGCATGCCTTGGGGGGGTACGAGCAGTACTTC.

This clonotype was seen at least ten times. The chain employs TRBV12-3 or TRBV12-4 and TRBJ2-7; D may be TRBD1 (6 bases). With 7 bases removed from V and 6 bases from J, the gap between germline ends came to 10 bases. CDR3 length equals 11 residues. Written as DNA, the CDR3 is TGTGCCAGCACCAGGGGTGGCGAGCAGTACTTC. As protein: CASTRGGEQYF.

This clonotype has ten or more counts. The chain combines TRBV2 with TRBJ2-7; D is perhaps TRBD2 (6 bases). Trimming pared 4 bases from V and 7 bases from J, leaving 11 bases between. Per germline, CDR1 SNHLY and CDR2 FYNNEI. The CDR3 sequence is 12 residues long. CDR3 in amino acids: CASSGTGGEQYF. The CDR3 DNA follows: TGTGCCAGCAGTGGTACCGGAGGGGAGCAGTACTTC.

This clonotype has just a few counts. Because the CDR3 is missing its conserved closing phenylalanine or tryptophan, this is likely a read error. It is unclear where the CDR3 begins or ends on the DNA, so no DNA is shown, and the CDR3 is as TCRdb lists it. This rearrangement joins TRBV7-1 to TRBJ2-7; no DNA check was done on the table's D call, TRBD1. TRBV7-1 falls under the ORF class, with uncertain function. The CDR3 is 15 residues long, counting both termini. The CDR3 reads CASSQRNRDGYTFGS.

The chain couples TRBV6-6 to TRBJ2-7; D remains ambiguous. Germline CDR1 is MNHNY and CDR2 is SVGAGI (reference sequence). The V gene lost 0 bases and the J gene lost 5 bases, with 8 bases spanning the gap. The CDR3 totals 13 residues. The CDR3 is CASSYSISNEQYF. The DNA for the CDR3 is TGTGCCAGCAGTTACTCGATAAGCAACGAGCAGTACTTC.

The sample holds many counts of this clonotype. It is likely a read error, because the conserved phenylalanine at the end of the CDR3 is missing. No DNA is shown, since the ends of the CDR3 on it are uncertain; the CDR3 is the one TCRdb lists. This sequence joins TRBV7-5 and TRBJ2-7. TRBV7-5 is flagged as a pseudogene. Inclusive of both ends, the CDR3 amounts to 19 amino acids. The CDR3 here is CISVPEPPTPRDYGYTFGS.

CDR3 DNA sequence: TGTGCCAGCACCCCCGCGGACAGGGTTCGCACAGATACGCAGTATTTT. Translation: CASTPADRVRTDTQYF. V usage is TRBV27 and J usage is TRBJ2-3; 8 nucleotides match TRBD1. CDR1 is MNHEY and CDR2 is SMNVEV in the germline V gene (reference sequence). The CDR3 contains 16 residues. Trimming removed 7 bases from V and 1 base from J; junction bases left unmatched: 10.

In this sample, this clonotype turned up many times. This rearrangement joins TRBV7-3 to TRBJ2-2; no definite D call. V was shortened by 1 base and J by 1 base, with 10 bases between the two germline ends. The CDR3 runs to 16 residues. Germline V lookup: CDR1 SGHTA, CDR2 FQGTGA. The DNA for the CDR3 is TGTGCCAGCAGCTTAATGCCAGCACTGAACACCGGGGAGCTGTTTTTT. Its protein product is CASSLMPALNTGELFF. Filled out from reference TRBV7-3 and TRBJ2-2, the complete variable domain reads GAGVSQTPSNKVTEKGKYVELRCDPISGHTALYWYRQSLGQGPEFLIYFQGTGAADDSGLPNDRFFAVRPEGSVSTLKIQRTERGDSAVYLCASSLMPALNTGELFFGEGSRLTVL.